This entry features one TCR beta chain sequence. Its specificity is unknown. The junction departs from the called germline gene at one end, perhaps through a read error. In each case, RNA was isolated and then reverse transcribed into cDNA as the sequencing template. Only in-frame clones appear in the TCRdb table, and some are missing; sequencing was by immunoSEQ multiplex PCR. The data contain some 120,000 clones, about 46% of them singletons. Peripheral blood samples and lesional scalp punch biopsies were obtained from alopecia areata patients. This sample was taken from a study of CD8+ T cells in alopecia areata. The study, taken as a whole, reports: Clarity of TCR sharing across patients fell short of that in mice, possibly HLA-related. Besides other cells, scalp samples also yield sequences of resident alphabeta T cells from normal skin. Alopecia totalis/universalis scalp especially showed more expanded CD8+ clones than normal scalp.

The CDR3 is made up of 13 amino acids. Germline assignment: CDR1 SGDLS and CDR2 YYNGEE. The clonotype comes from a human donor with alopecia areata. Material: NKG2D-low CD8+ T cells sorted from blood. The chain has TRBV9 and TRBJ2-1; 16 positions agree with TRBD2. The CDR3 region is CASNGTSGGAIVF. CDR3 nucleotide sequence: TGTGCCAGCAACGGGACTAGCGGGGGGGCCATCGTCTTC.